These 27 T cell receptor beta chains were all obtained from the same sample, sequenced in a study of Graves' ophthalmopathy and Graves' hyperthyroidism. As the template, RNA transcripts were used to amplify TCR beta CDR3 regions. The workflow started with a first-round RT-PCR run with HTBI primers and then moved on to a second-round multiplex PCR. TCRdb passed the multiplex PCR reads through MiXCR, listing each CDR3 protein once. The sample includes 620,000 or so distinct CDR3 sequences, about 20% of them seen just once. Input material: peripheral blood. The receptors were gathered from a young woman with stable Graves' hyperthyroidism. Some clones in this sample may be carry-over from other donors' samples.

Only one count was recorded for this clonotype. One end of the junction fails to match germline, which may point to a read error. This chain connects TRBV28 to TRBJ1-1, with TRBD1 as a possible D gene (5 bases). Germline CDR1 MDHEN, CDR2 SYDVKM. There are 14 residues in the CDR3. CDR3 DNA: TGTGCCAGCAGTTCTTTAGGAGGGGTCCCTGAAGCTTGCTTT. Protein: CASSSLGGVPEACF.

This clonotype was picked up many times. This sequence joins TRBV30 and TRBJ1-2; 7 nucleotides line up with TRBD1. V shed 4 bases and J 13 bases; nucleotides not matched to a gene: 18. CDR1 and CDR2 from the germline V gene are GTSNPN and SVGIG (reference sequence). There are 14 residues in the CDR3. CDR3 nucleotides: TGTGCCTGGACCTGGGACGGGACAGCGCCTCTAGTCACCTTC. This codes for CAWTWDGTAPLVTF.

This sequence joins TRBV14 and TRBJ2-2, with a weak D call TRBD1 (6 bases). Germline loops: CDR1 SGHDN, CDR2 FVKESK. V lost 0 bases and J lost 1, with 9 bases in between. This CDR3 comprises 16 residues. The CDR3 DNA is TGTGCCAGCAGCCAAGACCAGGGGAAGAACACCGGGGAGCTGTTTTTT. Translating it yields CASSQDQGKNTGELFF. The full variable domain, its missing parts supplied by reference TRBV14 and TRBJ2-2, is EAGVTQFPSHSVIEKGQTVTLRCDPISGHDNLYWYRRVMGKEIKFLLHFVKESKQDESGMPNNRFLAERTGGTYSTLKVQPAELEDSGVYFCASSQDQGKNTGELFFGEGSRLTVL.

V gene TRBV20-1 combines with J gene TRBJ1-2; D is perhaps TRBD1 (6 bases). Germline loops: CDR1 DFQATT, CDR2 SNEGSKA (reference sequence). The V gene lost 0 bases and the J gene lost 4 bases, with 12 bases spanning the gap. The CDR3 totals 14 residues. The CDR3 nucleotides are TGCAGTGCTAGAGAAGCCCAGACAGGCTATGGCTACACCTTC. It encodes CSAREAQTGYGYTF.

At least ten counts were recorded for this clonotype. This chain links TRBV29-1 with TRBJ2-7; TRBD2 matches at 9 bases. This CDR3 has 14 amino acids. Germline trimming cut 4 bases from V and 2 bases from J; bases unmatched to any gene: 6. The germline CDR1 and CDR2 sequences are SQVTM and ANQGSEA. In nucleotides, the CDR3 is TGCAGCGTTGCCGGGACTAGCCGGACCTACGAGCAGTACTTC. It encodes CSVAGTSRTYEQYF.

This clonotype has a count of ten or more. CDR3 DNA: TGTGCCACCAGCAGAGAACGGGTAGACTATGGCTACACCTTC. Translating it yields CATSRERVDYGYTF. The chain couples TRBV15 to TRBJ1-2; D gene unclear. Germline values: CDR1 LNHNV, CDR2 YYDKDF (reference sequence). Trimming removed 0 bases at V and 3 bases at J, with 8 bases between. The CDR3 sequence is 14 residues long.

This clonotype was counted a few times. The CDR3 DNA reads TGTGCCAGCAGCTTAACGGCAGATTCACCCCTCCACTTT. Translating gives CASSLTADSPLHF. The genes are TRBV7-3 and TRBJ1-6; D is unresolved. Germline V gene data show CDR1 as SGHTA and CDR2 as FQGTGA. V dropped 0 bases and J dropped 8 bases, with 5 bases sitting between them. This CDR3 contains 13 residues.

This clonotype was counted ten times or more. The CDR3 DNA reads TGCAGCGTTGTGTGGACTATTCAAGAGACCCAGTACTTC. It encodes CSVVWTIQETQYF. The chain uses TRBV29-1 and TRBJ2-5; TRBD2 is a possible D gene (6 bases). The length of the CDR3 is 13 residues. V lost 4 bases and J 2 bases, leaving 11 bases between the germline ends. CDR1 is SQVTM, CDR2 ANQGSEA, per germline.

This clonotype was seen repeatedly, ten times or more. This chain joins TRBV6-1 and TRBJ1-5, with D perhaps TRBD1 (6 bases). CDR3 length equals 14 residues. Germline values: CDR1 MNHNS, CDR2 SASEGT. Trimming removed 6 bases at V and 2 bases at J, with 11 bases between. CDR3 in DNA: TGTGCCAGCAGAACAAGACAGGGCAATCAGCCCCAGCATTTT. Protein sequence: CASRTRQGNQPQHF.

The gene calls are TRBV30 and TRBJ1-2; no clear D gene. The germline V and J ends were trimmed by 3 bases and 6 bases, with 14 bases remaining between them. From germline, CDR1 is GTSNPN and CDR2 SVGIG (reference sequence). The CDR3 loop spans 13 amino acids. This chain's CDR3 is CAWSRAEGNGYTF. CDR3 DNA sequence: TGTGCCTGGAGCCGAGCCGAAGGGAATGGCTACACCTTC.

This clonotype was seen more than once but under ten times. The chain combines TRBV18 with TRBJ2-5; D is unresolved. Germline V gene data show CDR1 as KGHSH and CDR2 as LQKENI. The CDR3 covers 14 residues. V gave up 2 bases and J gave up 1 base, with 8 bases separating them. CDR3 DNA sequence: TGTGCCAGCTCACCAGGCGAGATCCAAGAGACCCAGTACTTC. This gives the protein CASSPGEIQETQYF.

Ten or more counts support this clonotype. CDR3 amino acids: CASSPRTPGIYTF. The DNA for the CDR3 is TGTGCCAGCAGTCCCAGGACACCCGGAATTTACACCTTC. The chain couples TRBV28 to TRBJ1-2, with D possibly being TRBD1 (5 bases). V lost 5 bases and J 11 bases, leaving 18 bases between the germline ends. This CDR3 contains 13 residues. Germline CDR1 is MDHEN and CDR2 is SYDVKM.

This clonotype has a count of ten or more. The rearrangement joins TRBV4-1 to TRBJ2-7; TRBD2 might be the D (7 bases). The CDR3 spans 16 residues. With 0 bases removed from V and 0 bases from J, the gap between germline ends came to 12 bases. CDR1 is MGHRA and CDR2 is YSYEKL in the germline V gene. This chain's CDR3 is CASSQDEGGSSYEQYF. CDR3 in DNA: TGCGCCAGCAGCCAAGATGAGGGGGGGAGCTCCTACGAGCAGTACTTC.

CDR3 nucleotide sequence: TGTGCCAGCAGCCCTGGACAGGGGAATTTTGGCAATCAGCCCCAGCATTTT. The encoded protein is CASSPGQGNFGNQPQHF. This chain uses TRBV11-1 with TRBJ1-5; TRBD1 matches at 9 bases. Germline CDR1 and CDR2: SGHAT and FQDESV (reference sequence). Trimming cost V 5 bases and J 2 bases; bases outside gene matches: 10. The CDR3 length is 17 residues.

This clonotype was observed at least ten times. The chain combines TRBV6-5 with TRBJ1-1; D remains unclear. Trimming stripped 0 bases from V and 1 base from J, with 15 bases between. The CDR3 contains 17 residues. The V gene's germline CDR1 is MNHEY and CDR2 SVGAGI. The CDR3 sequence: CASSYSFGLVGNTEAFF. CDR3 in DNA: TGTGCCAGCAGTTACTCTTTCGGGTTAGTAGGGAACACTGAAGCTTTCTTT.

In this sample, this clonotype turned up once. The J gene is TRBJ1-1, the V gene TRBV7-8; 10 nucleotides line up with TRBD1. There are 13 residues in the CDR3. CDR1 is SGHVS, CDR2 FQNEAQ, per germline. Trimming removed 2 bases from V and 10 bases from J; junction bases left unmatched: 4. The CDR3 is CASSLYRTGGAFF. The DNA for the CDR3 is TGTGCCAGCAGCTTATATCGGACAGGGGGAGCTTTCTTT.

The rearrangement joins TRBV4-1 to TRBJ1-1; no firm D call. The V end was cut by 1 base, the J end by 3 bases, with 12 bases between. This CDR3 has 15 residues. CDR1 MGHRA and CDR2 YSYEKL come from the germline V gene. The CDR3 DNA reads TGCGCCAGCAGCCAAGGCCGGGCCGACTACACTGAAGCTTTCTTT. This translates into CASSQGRADYTEAFF.

The J gene is TRBJ1-5, the V gene TRBV29-1; D not certain. Per the germline V gene, CDR1 is SQVTM and CDR2 is ANQGSEA. The CDR3 is made up of 14 amino acids. The V and J ends lost 5 bases and 4 bases respectively, with 15 bases between them. CDR3 in DNA: TGCAGCGTTCTGCTTTATGGTGATAATCAGCCCCAGCATTTT. It yields the protein CSVLLYGDNQPQHF.

The chain combines TRBV6-1 with TRBJ1-5; D is unresolved. This CDR3 comprises 15 residues. Trimming took 6 bases from V and 4 from J, leaving 16 bases between them. Germline CDR1 MNHNS, CDR2 SASEGT. The CDR3 loop reads CASREMSDWNQPQHF. In nucleotides, the CDR3 is TGTGCCAGCAGGGAAATGAGTGATTGGAATCAGCCCCAGCATTTT.

This clonotype was counted between two and nine times. This sequence joins TRBV7-8 and TRBJ2-2; D not resolved. Germline CDR1 is SGHVS and CDR2 is FQNEAQ. This CDR3 contains 16 residues. Trimming took off 8 bases at V and 5 bases at J, with 21 bases between the two ends. CDR3 sequence reads: CASRLRGTQGTGELFF. The CDR3 bases are TGTGCCAGCCGCCTAAGAGGTACTCAAGGGACCGGGGAGCTGTTTTTT. Together with reference TRBV7-8 and TRBJ2-2, the CDR3 gives the full variable domain: GAGVSQSPRYKVAKRGQDVALRCDPISGHVSLFWYQQALGQGPEFLTYFQNEAQLDKSGLPSDRFFAERPEGSVSTLKIQRTQQEDSAVYLCASRLRGTQGTGELFFGEGSRLTVL.

The table lists this clonotype with many counts. The chain joins TRBV7-2 to TRBJ1-5; 9 bases map to TRBD1. This CDR3 has 14 amino acids. V lost 5 bases to trimming and J lost 5 bases; unmatched junction nucleotides: 4. The germline V gene encodes CDR1 SGHTA and CDR2 FQGNSA. The chain's CDR3 is CASSARTGDQPQHF. The DNA for the CDR3 is TGTGCCAGCAGCGCGAGGACAGGGGATCAGCCCCAGCATTTT.

This chain connects TRBV5-1 to TRBJ1-2; D is unclear. CDR1 is SGHRS and CDR2 is YFSETQ in the germline V gene. The CDR3 length is 14 residues. V was shortened by 0 bases and J by 0 bases, with 6 bases between the two germline ends. The CDR3 spells CASSLEATNYGYTF. CDR3 nucleotide sequence: TGCGCCAGCAGCTTGGAAGCGACTAACTATGGCTACACCTTC.

This clonotype appeared many times. The chain carries TRBV12-5 and TRBJ2-7; D perhaps matches TRBD1 (6 bases). CDR1 and CDR2 (germline): LGHNT, FRNRAP. The CDR3 is 16 residues long. Trimming took 2 bases from V and 7 from J, leaving 21 bases between them. The chain's CDR3 is CASGLPSRDRYLEQYF. CDR3 nucleotide sequence: TGTGCTAGTGGTTTGCCCTCCAGAGACAGGTACCTTGAGCAGTACTTC.

This clonotype was observed many times. The chain is built from TRBV2 and TRBJ2-5; TRBD2 matches 9 bases. The germline V gene encodes CDR1 SNHLY and CDR2 FYNNEI. The CDR3 covers 17 residues. Trimming took 5 bases from V and 1 from J; bases not matched to a gene: 11. The CDR3 region has the DNA TGTGCCAGCAGTTTAGGACCCCCGACTAGCGGCCAAGAGACCCAGTACTTC. This translates into CASSLGPPTSGQETQYF. The whole variable domain, filled in from reference TRBV2 and TRBJ2-5, reads EPEVTQTPSHQVTQMGQEVILRCVPISNHLYFYWYRQILGQKVEFLVSFYNNEISEKSEIFDDQFSVERPDGSNFTLKIRSTKLEDSAMYFCASSLGPPTSGQETQYFGPGTRLLVL.

The chain recombines TRBV19 with TRBJ1-1, with a weak D call TRBD1 (5 bases). The CDR3 spans 17 residues. Germline CDR1 LNHDA, CDR2 SQIVND (reference sequence). V was shortened by 5 bases and J by 4 bases, with 23 bases between the two germline ends. In DNA form, the CDR3 reads TGTGCCAGTAGTGGCCCGAGCTTGAGGGGAGGGGCCACTGAAGCTTTCTTT. Its protein is CASSGPSLRGGATEAFF.

The CDR3 spells CASSEMVANTGELFF. The CDR3 nucleotides are TGTGCCAGCAGTGAAATGGTAGCGAACACCGGGGAGCTGTTTTTT. The gene calls are TRBV6-1 and TRBJ2-2; D is ambiguous. Germline loops: CDR1 MNHNS, CDR2 SASEGT. The length of the CDR3 is 15 residues. The V gene lost 2 bases and the J gene lost 0 bases, with 7 bases spanning the gap.

This clonotype occurred many times. The chain carries TRBV2 and TRBJ2-7, with 9 nucleotides matching TRBD1. The germline CDR1 and CDR2 sequences are SNHLY and FYNNEI. V lost 6 bases to trimming and J lost 6 bases; unmatched junction nucleotides: 9. The CDR3 is 14 amino acids. As DNA, the CDR3 is TGTGCCAGCAGACCCGGGACAGGGCAGGCCGAGCAGTACTTC. Residues: CASRPGTGQAEQYF.